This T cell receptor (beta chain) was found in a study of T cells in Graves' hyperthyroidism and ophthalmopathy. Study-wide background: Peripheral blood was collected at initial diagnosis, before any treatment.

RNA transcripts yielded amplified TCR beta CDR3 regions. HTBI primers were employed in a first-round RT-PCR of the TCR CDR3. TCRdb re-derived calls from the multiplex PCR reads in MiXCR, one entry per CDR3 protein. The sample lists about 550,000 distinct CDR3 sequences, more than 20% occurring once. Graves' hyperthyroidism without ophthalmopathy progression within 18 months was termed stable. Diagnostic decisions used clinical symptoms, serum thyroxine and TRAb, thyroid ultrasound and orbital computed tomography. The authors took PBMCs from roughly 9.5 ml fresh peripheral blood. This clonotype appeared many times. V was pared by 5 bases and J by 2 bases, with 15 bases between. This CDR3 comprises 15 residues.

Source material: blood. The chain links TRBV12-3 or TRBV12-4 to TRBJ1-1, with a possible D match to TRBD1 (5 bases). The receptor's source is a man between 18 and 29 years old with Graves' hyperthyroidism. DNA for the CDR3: TGTGCCAGCAGTGATTGGGACCTGCCTAACACTGAAGCTTTCTTT. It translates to CASSDWDLPNTEAFF.